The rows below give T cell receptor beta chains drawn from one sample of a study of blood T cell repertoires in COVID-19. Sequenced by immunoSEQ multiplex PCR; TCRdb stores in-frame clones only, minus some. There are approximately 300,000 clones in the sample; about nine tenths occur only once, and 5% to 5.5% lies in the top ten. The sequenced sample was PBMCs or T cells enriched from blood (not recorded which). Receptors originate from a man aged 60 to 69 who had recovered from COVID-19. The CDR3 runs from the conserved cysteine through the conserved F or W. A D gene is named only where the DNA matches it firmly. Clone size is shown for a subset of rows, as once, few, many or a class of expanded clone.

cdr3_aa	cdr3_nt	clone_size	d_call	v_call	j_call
CASSYLASGGYTF	TGTGCCAGCAGTTACCTCGCCTCGGGGGGCTACACCTTC	NA	NA	TRBV6-2/TRBV6-3	TRBJ1-2
CASSAVGGLFGNTEAFF	TGTGCCAGCAGCGCCGTGGGGGGGCTATTTGGGAACACTGAAGCTTTCTTT	few	NA	TRBV7-2	TRBJ1-1
CASIPGQPKYEQYF	TGTGCCAGCATCCCGGGACAGCCGAAGTACGAGCAGTACTTC	NA	TRBD1	TRBV2	TRBJ2-7
CASSVGGTDTQYF	TGTGCCAGCAGCGTCGGGGGCACAGATACGCAGTATTTT	NA	NA	TRBV9	TRBJ2-3
CASSVGQASSTDTQYF	TGTGCCAGCAGCGTAGGACAAGCCTCTAGCACAGATACGCAGTATTTT	NA	NA	TRBV9	TRBJ2-3
CASSLVRYRGYEQYF	TGTGCCAGCAGCTTGGTTCGGTACCGGGGCTACGAGCAGTACTTC	NA	NA	TRBV5-6	TRBJ2-7
CASSIRLVAEQFF	TGTGCCAGCAGCATCCGACTAGTTGCTGAGCAGTTCTTC	NA	NA	TRBV11-2	TRBJ2-1
CASSFSGRAALNEQFF	TGTGCCAGCAGTTTCAGCGGGAGGGCCGCTTTGAATGAGCAGTTCTTC	NA	TRBD2	TRBV14	TRBJ2-1
CASSLPLAGTGELFF	TGCGCCAGCAGCTTGCCCTTAGCGGGCACCGGGGAGCTGTTTTTT	once	TRBD2	TRBV5-1	TRBJ2-2
CASSLATGSRPQETQYF	TGCGCCAGCAGCTTGGCCACCGGGAGTAGGCCACAAGAGACCCAGTACTTC	NA	NA	TRBV5-1	TRBJ2-5
CASRASGEQFF	TGTGCCAGCAGGGCCAGCGGTGAGCAGTTCTTC	NA	NA	TRBV28	TRBJ2-1
CASSPQPSAYNEQFF	TGTGCCAGCTCACCTCAGCCTAGCGCATACAATGAGCAGTTCTTC	NA	NA	TRBV18	TRBJ2-1
CASRLSGRAFQETQYF	TGTGCCAGCCGCCTTAGCGGGAGGGCCTTTCAAGAGACCCAGTACTTC	NA	TRBD2	TRBV3-1/TRBV3-2	TRBJ2-5
CASSLLGQSNYGYTF	TGTGCCAGCAGCCTACTGGGACAGTCTAACTATGGCTACACCTTC	NA	TRBD1	TRBV5-6	TRBJ1-2
CASSYSTGGNSPLHF	TGTGCCAGCAGTTACTCGACAGGAGGCAATTCACCCCTCCACTTT	NA	NA	TRBV6-5	TRBJ1-6
CASNRGSETQYF	TGTGCCAGTAATCGGGGGTCAGAGACCCAGTACTTC	NA	NA	TRBV19	TRBJ2-5
CASSARLAAVYNEQFF	TGTGCCAGCAGTGCTAGACTAGCGGCTGTCTACAATGAGCAGTTCTTC	NA	TRBD2	TRBV28	TRBJ2-1
CASSSNSGKDEKLFF	TGTGCCAGCAGCTCCAACAGCGGTAAAGATGAAAAACTGTTTTTT	NA	NA	TRBV11-1	TRBJ1-4
CASSPWIRDSEQPQHF	TGTGCCAGTAGCCCTTGGATCCGGGACAGCGAGCAGCCCCAGCATTTT	NA	TRBD1	TRBV19	TRBJ1-5
CASSFDIEQYF	TGTGCCAGCAGCTTCGACATTGAGCAGTACTTC	NA	NA	TRBV7-9	TRBJ2-7
CASSPGLFSYNEQFF	TGTGCCAGCTCACCAGGGCTATTTTCCTACAATGAGCAGTTCTTC	NA	NA	TRBV18	TRBJ2-1
CASSQMTGLTEAFF	TGTGCCAGCAGCCAAATGACAGGGCTTACTGAAGCTTTCTTT	few	TRBD1	TRBV5-4	TRBJ1-1
CASSLGGGRASAEQFF	TGTGCCAGCAGCTTAGGGGGCGGGAGGGCCTCGGCTGAGCAGTTCTTC	NA	TRBD2	TRBV7-2	TRBJ2-1
CASSLTNGYYSYTF	TGCGCCAGCAGCTTAACGAACGGGTATTACAGCTACACCTTC	NA	NA	TRBV5-1	TRBJ1-2
CASSQPIAGVAYEQYF	TGTGCCAGCAGCCAACCCATAGCGGGGGTGGCCTACGAGCAGTACTTC	NA	TRBD2	TRBV4-2	TRBJ2-7
CASNVWGGNQPQHF	TGTGCCAGTAATGTATGGGGGGGCAATCAGCCCCAGCATTTT	NA	NA	TRBV19	TRBJ1-5
CASSLAQSASHYEQYF	TGCGCCAGCAGCTTGGCACAGTCGGCCTCCCACTACGAGCAGTACTTC	NA	NA	TRBV5-1	TRBJ2-7
CASSLDGSNQPQHF	TGTGCCAGCAGCTTAGACGGGAGCAATCAGCCCCAGCATTTT	NA	NA	TRBV7-2	TRBJ1-5
CASSPSGTSVNEQFF	TGTGCCAGCAGCCCCTCCGGGACTAGCGTCAATGAGCAGTTCTTC	NA	TRBD2	TRBV28	TRBJ2-1
CASSYEASGSYNEQFF	TGTGCCAGCAGTTACGAGGCTAGCGGCTCCTACAATGAGCAGTTCTTC	NA	TRBD2	TRBV6-5	TRBJ2-1
CASSIPNQETQYF	TGTGCCAGTAGTATTCCAAACCAAGAGACCCAGTACTTC	NA	NA	TRBV19	TRBJ2-5
CASHSSGQGEVNEQFF	TGTGCCAGCCACAGTTCCGGACAAGGGGAGGTCAATGAGCAGTTCTTC	NA	NA	TRBV27	TRBJ2-1
CASSHRDMGNQPQHF	TGCGCCAGCAGCCACCGGGACATGGGCAATCAGCCCCAGCATTTT	NA	NA	TRBV4-1	TRBJ1-5
CASARGTLTEAFF	TGTGCCAGTGCGAGGGGGACGCTCACTGAAGCTTTCTTT	NA	NA	TRBV19	TRBJ1-1
CASSQVLRSGGNTDTQYF	TGCGCCAGCAGCCAAGTTTTGAGGAGCGGCGGTAACACAGATACGCAGTATTTT	NA	NA	TRBV4-3	TRBJ2-3
CASSLVGPENYGYTF	TGTGCCAGCAGCCTAGTGGGGCCAGAGAACTATGGCTACACCTTC	NA	NA	TRBV3-1/TRBV3-2	TRBJ1-2
CASSPQSRITEAFF	TGTGCCAGCAGCCCACAGAGCCGTATAACTGAAGCTTTCTTT	NA	NA	TRBV7-3	TRBJ1-1
CASRRDRGSSEQYF	TGTGCCAGCAGACGGGACAGGGGATCGAGCGAGCAGTACTTC	NA	TRBD1	TRBV6-6	TRBJ2-7
CASRGANDLNEQFF	TGCGCCAGCAGAGGAGCAAATGACCTGAATGAGCAGTTCTTC	NA	NA	TRBV4-1	TRBJ2-1
CASRSRLGRRSYEQYF	TGTGCCAGCAGATCTCGACTAGGGCGCCGCTCCTACGAGCAGTACTTC	NA	NA	TRBV28	TRBJ2-7
CASTRQGPGNTIYF	TGTGCCAGCACCCGTCAGGGGCCTGGAAACACCATATATTTT	once	NA	TRBV6-5	TRBJ1-3
CASSQEQGSSNQPQHF	TGCGCCAGCAGCCAAGAACAGGGGTCTAGCAATCAGCCCCAGCATTTT	NA	TRBD1	TRBV4-1	TRBJ1-5
CASSVVGGLPANEQFF	TGTGCCAGCAGCGTAGTGGGCGGACTCCCAGCCAATGAGCAGTTCTTC	NA	NA	TRBV9	TRBJ2-1
CASSQGTGASYEQYF	TGTGCCAGCAGTCAGGGGACAGGAGCATCCTACGAGCAGTACTTC	NA	TRBD1	TRBV16	TRBJ2-7
CASSRTSGRGWETQYF	TGTGCCAGCAGCAGGACTAGCGGGAGAGGGTGGGAGACCCAGTACTTC	few	TRBD2	TRBV3-1/TRBV3-2	TRBJ2-5
CASSDGLATTYEQYF	TGTGCCAGCAGTGACGGGCTAGCGACTACCTACGAGCAGTACTTC	NA	NA	TRBV2	TRBJ2-7
CASSEEGLAVGSYEQYF	TGTGCCAGCAGTGAAGAGGGGCTAGCGGTAGGGTCCTACGAGCAGTACTTC	NA	TRBD2	TRBV6-1	TRBJ2-7
CASSFGTGVANEKLFF	TGTGCCAGCAGTTTTGGGACAGGGGTTGCTAATGAAAAACTGTTTTTT	NA	TRBD1	TRBV28	TRBJ1-4